These T cell receptor beta chains were read from a single sample in a study of vaccination and CD4 T cells after COVID-19. The antigens of these receptors remain unknown. Each CDR3 protein is one row after TCRdb ran MiXCR on the PCR reads. Here the sample spans roughly 25,000 distinct CDR3 sequences, 62% being singletons. The source material was CD4+ T cells from blood, cultured in vitro. All receptors derive from a human donor who had recovered from COVID-19. Both conserved end residues are part of each CDR3. A D gene is named only where the DNA matches it firmly. Part of the rows lack a size; the others show once, few, many or a class for expanded clones.

abundance | j_gene | d_gene | v_gene | CDR3aa | CDR3nt
NA | TRBJ2-3 | TRBD2 | TRBV7-2 | CASRSGLAAGTDTQYF | TGTGCCAGCAGATCGGGACTAGCGGCCGGCACAGATACGCAGTATTTT
NA | TRBJ1-3 | NA | TRBV27 | CASRPYGTGNTIYF | TGTGCCAGCAGGCCTTACGGGACAGGAAACACCATATATTTT
NA | TRBJ2-2 | TRBD2 | TRBV7-2 | CASSSSGRNTGELFF | TGTGCCAGCAGTTCAAGCGGGAGAAACACCGGGGAGCTGTTTTTT
NA | TRBJ1-2 | TRBD1 | TRBV30 | CALLGQGSGYTF | TGTGCCCTCCTCGGACAGGGGAGTGGCTACACCTTC
NA | TRBJ2-7 | NA | TRBV6-2/TRBV6-3 | CASSPLSYEQYF | TGTGCCAGCAGTCCGCTGTCCTACGAGCAGTACTTC
NA | TRBJ2-1 | NA | TRBV20-1 | CSAPVSTGLYEQFF | TGCAGTGCTCCCGTATCCACGGGTTTATATGAGCAGTTCTTC
NA | TRBJ2-5 | NA | TRBV28 | CASSLSQGGWTQYF | TGTGCCAGCAGTTTATCACAAGGCGGATGGACCCAGTACTTC
NA | TRBJ2-1 | NA | TRBV6-1 | CATRTGPFQFF | TGTGCCACCCGAACCGGGCCATTCCAGTTCTTC
NA | TRBJ1-3 | NA | TRBV28 | CASSPHTGTGNTIYF | TGTGCCAGCAGTCCGCATACAGGGACTGGAAACACCATATATTTT
NA | TRBJ2-7 | TRBD2 | TRBV25-1 | CASSDGLAGGYEQYF | TGTGCCAGCAGTGACGGACTAGCGGGAGGCTACGAGCAGTACTTC
NA | TRBJ1-5 | TRBD1 | TRBV7-9 | CASTQTGLNQPQHF | TGTGCCAGCACCCAGACAGGGCTCAATCAGCCCCAGCATTTT
NA | TRBJ1-1 | NA | TRBV18 | CASSPQGGNTEAFF | TGTGCCAGCTCACCACAGGGAGGGAACACTGAAGCTTTCTTT
few | TRBJ1-5 | NA | TRBV20-1 | CSARDWADEPQHF | TGCAGTGCTAGAGATTGGGCCGATGAGCCCCAGCATTTT
NA | TRBJ2-1 | NA | TRBV10-3 | CATLGRVVSNEQFF | TGTGCTACCCTAGGTCGGGTAGTTTCAAATGAGCAGTTCTTC
NA | TRBJ1-1 | TRBD1 | TRBV15 | CATSRGQGFSVNTEAFF | TGTGCCACCAGCAGAGGACAGGGCTTTTCCGTGAACACTGAAGCTTTCTTT
NA | TRBJ2-5 | NA | TRBV20-1 | CSARTAKETQYF | TGCAGTGCGCGGACTGCAAAAGAGACCCAGTACTTC
few | TRBJ1-1 | NA | TRBV7-9 | CASSRALNTEAFF | TGTGCCAGCAGCCGGGCCCTGAACACTGAAGCTTTCTTT
few | TRBJ2-3 | TRBD1 | TRBV30 | CAFTGGRTDTQYF | TGTGCCTTTACAGGGGGACGCACAGATACGCAGTATTTT
NA | TRBJ2-2 | TRBD2 | TRBV7-6 | CASSLTGTRNTGELFF | TGTGCCAGCAGCTTGACCGGGACTAGGAACACCGGGGAGCTGTTTTTT
NA | TRBJ1-4 | NA | TRBV7-2 | CASSQGGHPREKLFF | TGTGCCAGCAGCCAAGGAGGACACCCTAGAGAAAAACTGTTTTTT
NA | TRBJ1-5 | NA | TRBV28 | CASSQSWGSNQPQHF | TGTGCCAGCAGTCAGAGTTGGGGCAGCAATCAGCCCCAGCATTTT
few | TRBJ1-5 | TRBD1 | TRBV12-3/TRBV12-4 | CASSPRTGTQPQHF | TGTGCCAGCAGTCCACGGACAGGGACTCAGCCCCAGCATTTT
large | TRBJ1-2 | NA | TRBV7-3 | CASSPGGGGGYTF | TGTGCCAGCAGCCCTGGCGGGGGCGGGGGCTACACCTTC
NA | TRBJ1-1 | TRBD1 | TRBV12-3/TRBV12-4 | CASSKDRVGTEAFF | TGTGCCAGCAGCAAAGACAGGGTTGGGACTGAAGCTTTCTTT
NA | TRBJ2-2 | TRBD2 | TRBV9 | CASSVGWGGTGELFF | TGTGCCAGCAGTGTCGGTTGGGGGGGGACCGGGGAGCTGTTTTTT
NA | TRBJ1-1 | TRBD1 | TRBV6-1 | CASRLPGQAPEAFF | TGTGCCAGCAGACTTCCGGGACAGGCCCCCGAAGCTTTCTTT
NA | TRBJ2-4 | NA | TRBV20-1 | CSAPPHSGLGIQYF | TGCAGTGCCCCTCCCCACTCGGGGTTGGGCATTCAGTACTTC